These 11 T cell receptor beta chains were sequenced from one sample in a study of T cell responses to AZD1222 COVID-19 vaccine. Only in-frame clones appear in the TCRdb table, and some are missing; sequencing was by immunoSEQ multiplex PCR. The sample carries 90,000 to 150,000 clones, approximately 90% recorded once. The specimen comprised peripheral blood, sampled on day 0 of AZD1222 vaccination. Receptors were obtained from an adult in good health.

The rearrangement uses TRBV7-2 and TRBJ2-3; D remains unclear. The CDR3 contains 14 residues. V gave up 2 bases and J gave up 11 bases, with 17 bases separating them. In germline, CDR1 is SGHTA, CDR2 FQGNSA. The CDR3 DNA reads TGTGCCAGCAGCTTATCCCGGGCCCCGATCAAGCAGTATTTT. Its translation: CASSLSRAPIKQYF. The whole variable domain, filled in from reference TRBV7-2 and TRBJ2-3, reads GAGVSQSPSNKVTEKGKDVELRCDPISGHTALYWYRQSLGQGLEFLIYFQGNSAPDKSGLPSDRFSAERTGGSVSTLTIQRTQQEDSAVYLCASSLSRAPIKQYFGPGTRLTVL.

The chain links TRBV14 to TRBJ1-6; D ambiguous. Germline V gene sequence: CDR1 SGHDN, CDR2 FVKESK. CDR3 size: 16 residues. Trimming took off 0 bases at V and 4 bases at J, with 10 bases between the two ends. CDR3 bases: TGTGCCAGCAGCCAAGATCCGTGGGCGTATAATTCACCCCTCCACTTT. This sequence encodes CASSQDPWAYNSPLHF.

This rearrangement joins TRBV29-1 to TRBJ2-7; D is perhaps TRBD2 (5 bases). Trimming removed 1 base at V and 5 bases at J, with 9 bases between. The CDR3 is made up of 12 amino acids. Germline V gives CDR1 SQVTM, CDR2 ANQGSEA. The chain's CDR3 is CSVEVGVNEQYF. The CDR3 coding sequence is TGCAGCGTTGAAGTCGGGGTTAACGAGCAGTACTTC.

The chain recombines TRBV28 with TRBJ2-7; 7 nucleotides agree with TRBD2. The ends lost 7 bases at V and 2 bases at J; junction bases unmatched: 11. The CDR3 has 15 amino acids. From germline, CDR1 is MDHEN and CDR2 SYDVKM. In DNA form, the CDR3 reads TGTGCCAGCAAAAGGGACTCAGCGGGACCCTACGAGCAGTACTTC. Its protein product is CASKRDSAGPYEQYF.

This rearrangement joins TRBV6-4 to TRBJ2-7; D is perhaps TRBD1 or TRBD2 (5 bases each). Trimming removed 8 bases at V and 12 bases at J, with 20 bases between. This CDR3 comprises 12 residues. In germline, CDR1 is MRHNA, CDR2 SNTAGT. CDR3 protein: CASGGTSPSRYF. CDR3 bases: TGTGCCAGCGGGGGTACATCTCCATCAAGGTACTTC.

This sequence joins TRBV6-1 and TRBJ2-1; a possible D gene is TRBD1 (6 bases). Trimming pared 1 base from V and 9 bases from J, leaving 13 bases between. This CDR3 is built from 14 residues. CDR1 MNHNS and CDR2 SASEGT come from the germline V gene. DNA for the CDR3: TGTGCCAGCAGTGAAGTACAGGGTAAAGGTGAGCAGTTCTTC. Residues: CASSEVQGKGEQFF.

This CDR3 is CASSNPTGGAGYEQYF. In DNA, the CDR3 is TGTGCCAGTAGTAACCCGACAGGGGGCGCGGGTTACGAGCAGTACTTC. The gene calls are TRBV19 and TRBJ2-7; 10 positions agree with TRBD1. The CDR3 spans 16 residues. Per the germline V gene, CDR1 is LNHDA and CDR2 is SQIVND (reference sequence). Losses at the gene ends were 4 bases for V and 4 bases for J; bases not matched to a gene: 10.

This clone appeared a few times. V gene TRBV28 combines with J gene TRBJ1-4, with 7 nucleotides matching TRBD1. Germline V gene sequence: CDR1 MDHEN, CDR2 SYDVKM. CDR3 size: 14 residues. Trimming at V came to 6 bases and at J to 3 bases, leaving 4 bases not matched to a gene. The CDR3 protein is CASSETGPNEKLFF. The DNA of the CDR3 is TGTGCCAGCAGCGAGACAGGGCCTAATGAAAAACTGTTTTTT. The complete variable domain, with remaining parts taken from reference TRBV28 and TRBJ1-4, reads DVKVTQSSRYLVKRTGEKVFLECVQDMDHENMFWYRQDPGLGLRLIYFSYDVKMKEKGDIPEGYSVSREKKERFSLILESASTNQTSMYLCASSETGPNEKLFFGSGTQLSVL.

The rearrangement links TRBV4-1 to TRBJ1-5; TRBD1 agrees at 7 bases. Germline-derived CDR1 and CDR2 are MGHRA and YSYEKL. The CDR3 has 15 amino acids. V was clipped by 0 bases and J by 7 bases; unmatched bases: 6. The CDR3 loop reads CASSQEWAGGQPQHF. CDR3 DNA sequence: TGCGCCAGCAGCCAAGAGTGGGCAGGGGGGCAGCCCCAGCATTTT.

V and J are TRBV20-1 and TRBJ2-7; the match to TRBD2 covers 8 bases. The CDR3 has 15 residues. The V and J ends lost 3 bases and 9 bases, in that order; junction bases with no gene match: 16. Germline V CDR1 and CDR2: DFQATT, SNEGSKA (reference sequence). CDR3 region: CSASPRSGSSGGQYF. CDR3 in DNA: TGCAGTGCTAGTCCACGGAGCGGGAGCAGCGGCGGGCAGTACTTC.

The chain uses TRBV11-1 and TRBJ1-1, with D possibly matching TRBD1 (6 bases). The V end was cut by 3 bases, the J end by 4 bases, with 9 bases between. Germline values: CDR1 SGHAT, CDR2 FQDESV (reference sequence). The CDR3 contains 13 residues. CDR3 DNA: TGTGCCAGCAGCTTTCAGGGGCCCACTGAAGCTTTCTTT. Translated, it gives CASSFQGPTEAFF. The full variable domain, in which reference TRBV11-1 and TRBJ1-1 provide the parts outside the CDR3, is EAEVAQSPRYKITEKSQAVAFWCDPISGHATLYWYRQILGQGPELLVQFQDESVVDDSQLPKDRFSAERLKGVDSTLKIQPAELGDSAMYLCASSFQGPTEAFFGQGTRLTVV.